This T cell receptor (beta chain) was recorded in a study of blood T cell repertoires in COVID-19. About the research overall: Acute and convalescent COVID-19 samples came from the United States, Italy and Spain. Sample material is recorded as cDNA or gDNA derived from T cells, B-cell-depleted T cells, or PBMCs.

Under the authors' procedure: Reference gene primer amplification yielded estimated nucleated cell counts. Measured with immunoSEQ multiplex PCR; TCRdb has only the in-frame clones, and not every one. V, J and clone size are taken as reported in that table, and D and trimming were inferred from the DNA itself. Among some 83,000 clones, approximately 89% were seen once, and the ten largest hold roughly 2%. Germline CDR1 SGHKS, CDR2 YYEKEE (reference sequence). The CDR3 length is 19 residues. The trim removed 4 bases at V and 1 base at J, leaving 15 bases unmatched. The receptor was derived from a man in his fifties or sixties with acute or convalescent COVID-19. V gene TRBV5-5 combines with J gene TRBJ1-1; TRBD1 matches 11 bases. The specimen sequenced was peripheral blood. The CDR3 loop is CASSHLTSGTGGRNTEAFF. The CDR3 DNA follows: TGTGCCAGCAGCCATCTTACCTCCGGGACAGGGGGTAGGAACACTGAAGCTTTCTTT.